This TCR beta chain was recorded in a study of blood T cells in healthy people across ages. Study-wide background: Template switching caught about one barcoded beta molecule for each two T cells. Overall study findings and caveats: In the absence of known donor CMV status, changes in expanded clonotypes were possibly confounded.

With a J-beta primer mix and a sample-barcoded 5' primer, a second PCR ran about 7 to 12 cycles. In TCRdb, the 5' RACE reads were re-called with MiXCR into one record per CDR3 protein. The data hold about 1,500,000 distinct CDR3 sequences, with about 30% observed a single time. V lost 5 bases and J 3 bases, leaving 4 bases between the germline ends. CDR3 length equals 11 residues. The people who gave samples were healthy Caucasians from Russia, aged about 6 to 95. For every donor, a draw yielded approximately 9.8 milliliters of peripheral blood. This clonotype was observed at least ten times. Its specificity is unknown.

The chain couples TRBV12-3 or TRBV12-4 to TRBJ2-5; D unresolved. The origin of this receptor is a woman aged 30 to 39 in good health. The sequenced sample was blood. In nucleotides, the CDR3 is TGTGCCAGCAGTCTAAAAGAGACCCAGTACTTC. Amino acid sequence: CASSLKETQYF.